This T cell receptor beta chain emerged from a study of blood T cells in healthy people across ages (dated by TCRdb to between 2015 and 2016). The study in broad terms: In model experiments, roughly one uniquely barcoded TCR beta cDNA molecule per two T cells was captured by template switching. The study analyzed two additional independent replicas of 1 million unique cDNA reads from the same blood draw for two donors, one aged 18 to 30 and one aged 80 or older. Donors were grouped into four age groups: young (average 16 years), middle-aged (39), aged (around 60) and long-lived (roughly 80). To avoid experimental bias, donors of different ages were randomly spread across the sequencing lanes. Using deep sequencing normalized with unique cDNA molecular identifiers, the study measured how TCR beta repertoire diversity changes with age. The investigation overall reported the following: Compared with the aged group, the long-lived group had more naive CD4+ T cells, fewer expanded clones and increased TCR diversity, suggesting age selection. Because donor CMV infection status was unknown, age-related changes in expanded clonotypes were potentially confounded. Since profiling was done on bulk unsorted PBMCs, naive and antigen-experienced compartments could not be conclusively compared. Estimates of total diversity based on one million sequenced T cells were considered lower bounds and underestimates. The percentage of naive T cells measured by flow cytometry correlated strongly with observed TCR beta diversity. Observed TCR beta diversity per million T cells fell roughly linearly with age, and a significant reduction was already apparent by age approximately 40.

This clonotype has a single count. Its recognized antigen is unknown. Base quality data are lacking; no much larger clone is found one base away. Library generation was performed with 5' RACE. This sample was sequenced with an Illumina HiSeq 2500. A second roughly 7 to 12 cycle PCR used a sample-barcoded 5' primer and a J-beta primer mix. A template-switch 5' adaptor carrying 12 random nucleotides introduced a unique molecular identifier onto each TCR beta cDNA molecule. At least 2.5 million CDR3-containing paired-end reads were obtained from each sample. First-strand cDNA synthesis was performed from all RNA using the Mint cDNA synthesis kit, with priming by a TRBC-specific oligonucleotide. Following uracil-DNA glycosylase treatment, all cDNA underwent a first 18-cycle PCR with the universal primers M1SS and BC2_uni_R. Per the source publication's procedure: Normalization of each sample was performed by random selection of 1 million high-quality reads, each carrying a distinct molecular identifier. Reads with shared molecular identifiers were discarded instead of being binned into consensus sequences. MiTCR, set to a Q25 quality threshold and the strictest error-elimination algorithm, was used for CDR3 identification, clonotype clustering and error correction. A nonparametric unseen species model with Euler transformation was used to estimate a lower bound on total TCR beta diversity. TCRdb redid the processing of the public reads, applying fastp at Q25 and MiXCR, and retained in-frame beta chains. Each CDR3 protein appears once, grouped with its most common genes and DNA. These V and J calls derive from TCRdb rather than the authors' analysis. The table for this sample lists hundreds of thousands of distinct CDR3 sequences; more than 45% of them were counted only once. The ten largest clones take up roughly 22% of the sample.

The donors were roughly 39 Caucasian individuals from Russia, aged roughly 6 to 100 years, who were systemically healthy. About 10 milliliters of peripheral blood were collected from each donor into EDTA-treated Vacutainer tubes. PBMCs were isolated by Ficoll-Paque density-gradient centrifugation, with at least 6 million obtained per sample. Trizol reagent was used to extract total RNA from the PBMCs, yielding at least 6 micrograms per sample. For every donor, flow cytometry on a PBMC aliquot measured the percentage of naive CD45RAhigh/CD27high T cells. The CDR3 goes from the cysteine to the phenylalanine over 14 residues. Only CDR3 DNA remains: 42 bases, in frame from the first base. The CDR1 and CDR2 encoded by the germline V gene are SGHTA and FQGNSA. Trimming accounts for 1 base at V and 7 bases at J, while the number of junction bases matched to no gene is 6.

The sequence came from a man aged 25 to 40 in good health. The V and J segments used are TRBV7-2 and TRBJ2-7; a stretch of 8 junction bases matches TRBD2. The specimen was blood. The CDR3 is CASSLGHSGGEQYF. The DNA sequence follows: TGTGCCAGCAGCTTAGGACATTCGGGGGGGGAGCAGTACTTC.